The 3 T cell receptor beta chains presented below share a single source sample, sequenced in a study of identical twins listed by TCRdb under 2016. To prepare the library, 5' RACE was applied. The listed sequencing device is Illumina HiSeq 2000. TCRdb ran its own pipeline on the public reads, namely fastp trimming at Q25 and MiXCR clone calling, and kept in-frame beta chains. Duplicate CDR3 protein sequences are folded into a single record with the most common DNA and genes. The table for this sample lists about 470,000 distinct CDR3 sequences; 20% to 25% of them were counted only once. In total, the top ten clones hold 2.9% of the sample. In addition, the sample was reused for a study of T cells expressing NK-cell markers.

Sequences were obtained from CD4+ T cells sorted from blood. Receptors were obtained from a young woman in good health.

V gene TRBV12-3 or TRBV12-4 combines with J gene TRBJ1-2; D is undetermined. V lost 3 bases and J lost 5, with 13 bases in between. This CDR3 comprises 14 residues. CDR3 DNA: TGTGCCAGCAGTTTCCCAGGCGGGATTTATGGCTACACCTTC. It translates to CASSFPGGIYGYTF.

This clonotype has only a few counts. The chain joins TRBV2 to TRBJ1-1; the D gene is possibly TRBD1 (6 bases). V lost 5 bases and J lost 1, with 11 bases in between. This CDR3 is 14 amino acids long. The germline CDR1 and CDR2 sequences are SNHLY and FYNNEI. CDR3 nucleotide sequence: TGTGCCAGCAGTTCCGAGGGGGGGAACACTGAAGCTTTCTTT. The encoded protein is CASSSEGGNTEAFF.

This clonotype was observed a few times. The V call is TRBV20-1, the J call TRBJ1-1; D gene ambiguous. CDR1 is DFQATT and CDR2 is SNEGSKA in the germline V gene (reference sequence). The V end lost 3 bases, the J end lost 1 base, and 9 bases lay between the germline ends. The CDR3 extends over 13 amino acids. The CDR3 DNA reads as TGCAGTGCTAGCCAGACAAGGAACACTGAAGCTTTCTTT. Translated, it gives CSASQTRNTEAFF.